The 29 T cell receptor beta chains below all came from one sample that was sequenced in a study of T cell responses to AZD1222 COVID-19 vaccine (dated by TCRdb to the early 2020s). Library prep was done by the immunoSEQ multiplex PCR assay. Not all clones reach the TCRdb copy of this immuneACCESS table, which keeps in-frame sequences only. Checked studies attribute under half of the gap to unresolved V genes and leave the rest unexplained. The sample table holds around 140,000 clones, of which 90% were seen once. 1.6% of the sample comes from the top ten. The sample's time point label is to be understood as: about 28 days (+/-7) after the second vaccine dose. Specimen: peripheral blood, collected 28 days after the second AZD1222 dose. The receptors were sampled from an adult who received the AZD1222 COVID-19 vaccine.

This clone has more than one count but fewer than ten. The V gene is TRBV2, the J gene TRBJ2-4, with D uncertain. Trimming removed 6 bases at V and 0 bases at J, with 15 bases between. The CDR3 totals 16 residues. Looked up from germline, CDR1 is SNHLY and CDR2 is FYNNEI. The chain's CDR3 is CASSVSWQGAKNIQYF. The CDR3 region has the DNA TGTGCCAGCAGCGTGAGTTGGCAAGGAGCCAAAAACATTCAGTACTTC.

This chain uses TRBV7-8 with TRBJ1-2, with a weak D call TRBD1 (6 bases). The length of the CDR3 is 15 residues. CDR1 is SGHVS and CDR2 is FQNEAQ in the germline V gene. V lost 0 bases, J lost 4 bases, and 12 bases lay in between. The CDR3 here is CASSLAEEGGYGYTF. The CDR3 DNA follows: TGTGCCAGCAGCTTAGCGGAGGAAGGGGGCTATGGCTACACCTTC.

V gene TRBV10-3 combines with J gene TRBJ2-3; no clear D gene. The CDR3 is made up of 10 amino acids. Germline values: CDR1 ENHRY, CDR2 SYGVKD. V was cut by 8 bases and J by 3 bases, with 3 bases left in between. CDR3 protein: CAIGTDTQYF. The DNA of the CDR3 is TGTGCCATCGGGACAGATACGCAGTATTTT.

Remarks on this clone: Mismatch with germline at one junction end may stem from a read error. V is TRBV3-1 (or the pseudogene TRBV3-2) and J is TRBJ1-5; tentative D call: TRBD1 (5 bases). Germline CDR1 is LGHDT and CDR2 is YNNKEL (reference sequence). The CDR3 is made up of 14 amino acids. CDR3 residues: CASSQAQGNRPQHF. In DNA form, the CDR3 reads TGTGCCAGCAGCCAAGCGCAGGGCAATCGGCCCCAGCATTTT.

The chain recombines TRBV7-8 with TRBJ2-1; no clear D gene. V was pared by 5 bases and J by 8 bases, with 22 bases between. Germline V gene lookup returns CDR1 SGHVS and CDR2 FQNEAQ. This CDR3 is 16 amino acids long. In DNA form, the CDR3 reads TGTGCCAGCAGCACTGGTGTGGCAGGCCATTCCGATGAGCAGTTCTTC. It translates to CASSTGVAGHSDEQFF. Full variable domain (outside the CDR3, taken from reference TRBV7-8 and TRBJ2-1): GAGVSQSPRYKVAKRGQDVALRCDPISGHVSLFWYQQALGQGPEFLTYFQNEAQLDKSGLPSDRFFAERPEGSVSTLKIQRTQQEDSAVYLCASSTGVAGHSDEQFFGPGTRLTVL.

The chain is built from TRBV19 and TRBJ2-1; D is undetermined. Per germline, CDR1 LNHDA and CDR2 SQIVND (reference sequence). CDR3 size: 11 residues. V lost 5 bases to trimming and J lost 9 bases, with 8 bases between them. The CDR3 sequence: CASSVEIEQFF. In DNA, the CDR3 is TGTGCCAGTAGTGTCGAGATTGAGCAGTTCTTC. The full variable domain, with the rest looked up from reference TRBV19 and TRBJ2-1, is DGGITQSPKYLFRKEGQNVTLSCEQNLNHDAMYWYRQDPGQGLRLIYYSQIVNDFQKGDIAEGYSVSREKKESFPLTVTSAQKNPTAFYLCASSVEIEQFFGPGTRLTVL.

This clone occurred once. V is TRBV13 and J is TRBJ2-2; TRBD2 aligns across 13 bases. V lost 5 bases, J lost 1 base, and 4 bases stayed unmatched. The CDR3 is made up of 17 amino acids. From germline, CDR1 is PRHDT and CDR2 FYEKMQ (reference sequence). DNA of the CDR3: TGTGCCAGCAGCCCTCGGACTAGCGGGAGGAACACCGGGGAGCTGTTTTTT. This encodes CASSPRTSGRNTGELFF.

V gene TRBV11-2 combines with J gene TRBJ2-3; 7 bases are a match to TRBD2. This CDR3 has 13 amino acids. CDR1 is SGHAT, CDR2 FQNNGV, per germline. With 3 bases clipped from V and 10 bases from J, the junction kept 7 bases outside the gene matches. CDR3 in amino acids: CASSFAAGDAQYF. In DNA form, the CDR3 reads TGTGCCAGCAGCTTCGCCGCGGGGGATGCGCAGTATTTT.

For the CDR3, the DNA is TGTGCCAGCATCTTGGATACAGGGGCGCCATGGGGCTACACCTTC. Residues: CASILDTGAPWGYTF. The rearrangement links TRBV11-2 to TRBJ1-2, with 7 bases fitting TRBD1. The CDR3 is 15 residues long. V gave up 7 bases and J gave up 8 bases; unmatched junction bases: 16. Germline lookup yields CDR1 SGHAT and CDR2 FQNNGV.

This clone is a singleton in its sample. V gene TRBV30 combines with J gene TRBJ1-5; D is unresolved. Deletions cut 1 base from V and 5 bases from J, with 15 bases between. The CDR3 runs 15 residues. Looked up from germline, CDR1 is GTSNPN and CDR2 is SVGIG (reference sequence). The CDR3 reads CAWSGGLARDQPQHF. CDR3 DNA sequence: TGTGCCTGGAGTGGTGGGCTGGCGAGGGATCAGCCCCAGCATTTT.

V is TRBV28 and J is TRBJ2-5; D may correspond to TRBD1 or TRBD2 (5 bases each). The V gene lost 6 bases and the J gene lost 4 bases, with 12 bases spanning the gap. This CDR3 is 13 amino acids long. Looked up from germline, CDR1 is MDHEN and CDR2 is SYDVKM. CDR3 in amino acids: CASSHGTLETQYF. CDR3 bases: TGTGCCAGCAGCCACGGGACCTTAGAGACCCAGTACTTC.

The chain is built from TRBV6-2 or TRBV6-3 and TRBJ2-7; D not resolved. Per the germline V gene, CDR1 is MNHEY and CDR2 is SVGEGT. V was trimmed by 2 bases and J by 2 bases, leaving 10 bases between them. This CDR3 is built from 14 residues. CDR3 region: CASSYRLSTYEQYF. The CDR3 DNA reads as TGTGCCAGCAGTTACCGGCTCAGTACCTACGAGCAGTACTTC.

This clone was counted between two and nine times. The chain carries TRBV5-1 and TRBJ1-4; tentatively, D is TRBD1 (6 bases). Germline V CDR1 and CDR2: SGHRS, YFSETQ. Trimming cost V 3 bases and J 3 bases, with 15 bases left between them. The CDR3 is 16 residues long. CDR3 region: CASSSGYPGANEKLFF. The CDR3 DNA reads TGCGCCAGCAGCTCGGGATATCCAGGGGCTAATGAAAAACTGTTTTTT.

This chain links TRBV3-1 (or the pseudogene TRBV3-2) with TRBJ1-3, with no clear D. The V end was cut by 8 bases, the J end by 3 bases, with 14 bases between. This CDR3 has 14 residues. Germline CDR1 reads LGHDT; CDR2 reads YNNKEL (reference sequence). The CDR3 DNA reads TGTGCCAGCCGCCGTAACTCAAATGGAAACACCATATATTTT. It translates to CASRRNSNGNTIYF.

The chain employs TRBV30 and TRBJ1-2; no clear D gene. The CDR3 is 11 residues long. Trimming stripped 2 bases from V and 2 bases from J, with 3 bases between. The germline CDR1 and CDR2 sequences are GTSNPN and SVGIG (reference sequence). The CDR3 sequence is CAWSRNYGYTF. CDR3 in DNA: TGTGCCTGGAGTCGGAACTATGGCTACACCTTC. Full variable domain (remainder filled in from reference TRBV30 and TRBJ1-2): SQTIHQWPATLVQPVGSPLSLECTVEGTSNPNLYWYRQAAGRGLQLLFYSVGIGQISSEVPQNLSASRPQDRQFILSSKKLLLSDSGFYLCAWSRNYGYTFGSGTRLTVV.

V and J are TRBV7-9 and TRBJ2-2; D remains unclear. This CDR3 comprises 12 residues. Germline-derived CDR1 and CDR2 are SEHNR and FQNEAQ (reference sequence). Trimming cost V 3 bases and J 3 bases, with 2 bases left between them. This chain's CDR3 is CASSFDTGELFF. The CDR3 nucleotides are TGTGCCAGCAGCTTCGACACCGGGGAGCTGTTTTTT.

The chain employs TRBV15 and TRBJ1-2; TRBD1 aligns across 8 bases. The germline V gene has CDR1 LNHNV and CDR2 YYDKDF (reference sequence). V was pared by 4 bases and J by 14 bases, with 9 bases of the junction left unmatched. This CDR3 region has 12 residues. The CDR3 sequence: CATSTSGTGRTF. CDR3 nucleotides: TGTGCCACCAGCACCTCCGGGACAGGCCGTACCTTC.

This clone was seen only once. This chain links TRBV19 with TRBJ1-1, with no clear D. The germline V gene encodes CDR1 LNHDA and CDR2 SQIVND (reference sequence). The CDR3 totals 16 residues. V was trimmed by 6 bases and J by 3 bases, leaving 20 bases between them. The CDR3 region is CASSRRIPGVHTEAFF. CDR3 nucleotides: TGTGCCAGTAGCCGGCGGATTCCGGGCGTACACACTGAAGCTTTCTTT.

In DNA form, the CDR3 reads TGCGCCAGCAGCCAAAACTCCGGGACAGGCTCCCCTAGCACAGATACGCAGTATTTT. It is translated as CASSQNSGTGSPSTDTQYF. The chain is built from TRBV5-1 and TRBJ2-3; 8 bases are shared with TRBD1. This CDR3 spans 19 amino acids. CDR1 is SGHRS and CDR2 is YFSETQ in the germline V gene. The V gene end was trimmed by 4 bases and the J gene end by 0 bases; junction bases not matched to a gene: 16.

This clone was observed a single time. This rearrangement joins TRBV2 to TRBJ2-1; D might be TRBD1 (5 bases). The CDR3 consists of 15 residues. Germline V gives CDR1 SNHLY, CDR2 FYNNEI. Trimming pared 7 bases from V and 4 bases from J, leaving 17 bases between. The CDR3 reads CASTVDSPYYNEQFF. As DNA, the CDR3 is TGTGCCAGCACCGTCGACAGTCCTTATTACAATGAGCAGTTCTTC.

CDR3 in amino acids: CASTGPNTGELFF. The CDR3 coding sequence is TGTGCCAGCACGGGACCGAACACCGGGGAGCTGTTTTTT. This sequence joins TRBV28 and TRBJ2-2, with D possibly being TRBD1 or TRBD2 (5 bases each). Germline CDR1 reads MDHEN; CDR2 reads SYDVKM. The V end was cut by 7 bases, the J end by 0 bases, with 6 bases between. The CDR3 extends over 13 amino acids.

This clone appeared a single time. The chain links TRBV2 to TRBJ2-2; 8 bases align to TRBD1. Germline trimming cut 6 bases from V and 4 bases from J; bases unmatched to any gene: 7. Germline V lookup: CDR1 SNHLY, CDR2 FYNNEI. This CDR3 is built from 15 residues. The CDR3 DNA is TGTGCCAGCAGGGCTAACAGGGGGGCCACCGGGGAGCTGTTTTTT. Translated: CASRANRGATGELFF.

The genes are TRBV9 and TRBJ2-7; no clear D. Deletions cut 2 bases from V and 0 bases from J, with 9 bases between. Per the germline V gene, CDR1 is SGDLS and CDR2 is YYNGEE. The CDR3 is 14 amino acids. The CDR3 sequence: CASSVATGSYEQYF. CDR3 nucleotide sequence: TGTGCCAGCAGCGTGGCAACCGGCTCCTACGAGCAGTACTTC. Complete variable domain (other parts from reference TRBV9 and TRBJ2-7): DSGVTQTPKHLITATGQRVTLRCSPRSGDLSVYWYQQSLDQGLQFLIQYYNGEERAKGNILERFSAQQFPDLHSELNLSSLELGDSALYFCASSVATGSYEQYFGPGTRLTVT.

This clone appeared a single time. The J gene is TRBJ1-1, the V gene TRBV12-3 or TRBV12-4; D is undetermined. The CDR3 runs 13 residues. V was trimmed by 5 bases and J by 1 base, leaving 8 bases between them. Here the CDR3 DNA reads TGTGCCAGCAGTGTCCACCAGAACACTGAAGCTTTCTTT. Protein product: CASSVHQNTEAFF.

This sequence joins TRBV18 and TRBJ1-1; D is unclear. V lost 5 bases and J 1 base, leaving 8 bases between the germline ends. CDR1 and CDR2 (germline): KGHSH, LQKENI. This CDR3 region has 13 residues. The DNA of the CDR3 is TGTGCCAGCTCAAGTTCAGGGAACACTGAAGCTTTCTTT. Translation: CASSSSGNTEAFF. Based on the CDR3 plus reference TRBV18 and TRBJ1-1, the full variable domain is NAGVMQNPRHLVRRRGQEARLRCSPMKGHSHVYWYRQLPEEGLKFMVYLQKENIIDESGMPKERFSAEFPKEGPSILRIQQVVRGDSAAYFCASSSSGNTEAFFGQGTRLTVV.

V and J are TRBV7-9 and TRBJ2-1, with TRBD1 matching 9 bases. The ends lost 2 bases at V and 9 bases at J; junction bases unmatched: 8. Germline V gene data show CDR1 as SEHNR and CDR2 as FQNEAQ (reference sequence). The CDR3 loop spans 15 amino acids. The CDR3 DNA reads TGTGCCAGCAGCTTACCCGCGACAGGGGGAACTGAGCAGTTCTTC. Translating gives CASSLPATGGTEQFF.

The V gene is TRBV3-1 (or the pseudogene TRBV3-2), the J gene TRBJ2-5, with 9 bases aligning to TRBD2. CDR3 size: 14 residues. The germline gives CDR1 LGHDT, CDR2 YNNKEL (reference sequence). Germline trimming cut 4 bases from V and 5 bases from J; bases unmatched to any gene: 5. The CDR3 nucleotides read TGTGCCAGCAGCCTCCTAGCGGGGAGGGAGACCCAGTACTTC. Translating it yields CASSLLAGRETQYF.

The chain couples TRBV18 to TRBJ1-6; the match to TRBD1 covers 7 bases. This CDR3 has 15 amino acids. J gave up 8 bases and V 1 base, and 5 bases lay outside the gene matches. Germline loops: CDR1 KGHSH, CDR2 LQKENI. The CDR3 DNA is TGTGCCAGCTCACCACTCAGGGGGTTGGATTCACCCCTCCACTTT. It encodes CASSPLRGLDSPLHF.

CDR3 protein: CASSLGGTGSETQYF. The CDR3 DNA reads as TGTGCCAGCAGTTTAGGGGGGACAGGGTCGGAGACCCAGTACTTC. The V gene is TRBV28, the J gene TRBJ2-5, with 9 bases fitting TRBD1. This CDR3 comprises 15 residues. CDR1 MDHEN and CDR2 SYDVKM come from the germline V gene. Trimming removed 2 bases from V and 5 bases from J; junction bases left unmatched: 6.